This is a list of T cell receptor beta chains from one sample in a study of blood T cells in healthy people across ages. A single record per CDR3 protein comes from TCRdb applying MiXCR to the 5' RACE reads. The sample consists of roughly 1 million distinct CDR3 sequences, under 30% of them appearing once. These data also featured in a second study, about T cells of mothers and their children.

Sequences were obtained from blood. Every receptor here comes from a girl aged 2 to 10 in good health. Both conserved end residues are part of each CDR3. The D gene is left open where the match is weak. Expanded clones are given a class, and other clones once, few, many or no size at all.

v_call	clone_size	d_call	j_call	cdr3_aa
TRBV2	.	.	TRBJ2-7	CASSEAFYEQYF
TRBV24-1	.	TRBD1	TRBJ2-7	CATSETGRSGEQYF
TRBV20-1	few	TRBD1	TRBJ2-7	CSARVQGKNEQYF
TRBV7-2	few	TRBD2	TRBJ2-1	CASSSRASGGNRNEQFF
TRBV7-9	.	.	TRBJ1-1	CASSPWGGVGTEAFF
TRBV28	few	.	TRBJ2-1	CASSFLGGARRDEQFF
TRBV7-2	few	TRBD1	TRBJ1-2	CASSSGQAGYTF
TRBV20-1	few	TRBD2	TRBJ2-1	CSAQSSGRIDNEQFF
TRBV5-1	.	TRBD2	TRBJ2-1	CASSRPVSGTPGGSYNEQFF
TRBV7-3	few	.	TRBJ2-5	CASSPGAKETQYF
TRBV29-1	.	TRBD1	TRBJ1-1	CSVDPQGADGEAFF
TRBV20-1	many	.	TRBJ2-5	CSATVQETQYF
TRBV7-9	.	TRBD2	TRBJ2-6	CASSFGGALTGANVLTF
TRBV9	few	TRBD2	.	CASSETSGRARETQYF
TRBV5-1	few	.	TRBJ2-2	CASTQTENTGELFF
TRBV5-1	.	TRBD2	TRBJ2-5	CASSSARAGGLETQYF
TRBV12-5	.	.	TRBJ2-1	CASGSGTPLAGEQFF
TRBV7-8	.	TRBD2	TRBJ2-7	CASSLVVAGNTYEQYF
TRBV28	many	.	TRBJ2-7	CASSSVETHEQYF
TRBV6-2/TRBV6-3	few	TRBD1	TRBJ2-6	CASSYSSDRVYSGANVLTF
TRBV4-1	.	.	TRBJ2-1	CASAGRNTYNEQFF
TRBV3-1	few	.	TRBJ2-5	CASSQGSLEAETQYF
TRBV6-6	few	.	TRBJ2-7	CASSLGLGAEQYF
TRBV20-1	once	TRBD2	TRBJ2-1	CSAPGGLIDNEQFF
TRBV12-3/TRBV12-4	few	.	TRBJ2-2	CASSRIQVTNTGELFF
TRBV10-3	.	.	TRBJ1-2	CAISVKTGRGYTF
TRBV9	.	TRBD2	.	CASSVSGGNDYEQYF
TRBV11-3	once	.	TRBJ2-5	CASSFLEQETQYF
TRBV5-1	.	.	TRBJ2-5	CASSLGTHQETQYF
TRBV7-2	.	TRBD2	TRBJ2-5	CASSLGGTSGWYQETQYF
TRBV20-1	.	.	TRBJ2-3	CSTRSGMSDTQYF
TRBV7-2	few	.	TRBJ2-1	CASSLQQLNEQFF